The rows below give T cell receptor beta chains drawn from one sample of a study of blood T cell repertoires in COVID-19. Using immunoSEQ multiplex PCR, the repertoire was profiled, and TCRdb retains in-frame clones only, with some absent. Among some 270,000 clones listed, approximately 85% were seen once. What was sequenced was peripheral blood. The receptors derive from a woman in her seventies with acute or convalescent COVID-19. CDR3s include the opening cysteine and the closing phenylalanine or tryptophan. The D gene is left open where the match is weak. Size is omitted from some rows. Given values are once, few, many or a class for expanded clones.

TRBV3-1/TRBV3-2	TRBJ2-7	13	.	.	TGTGCCAGCAGCCAAGGTACTAGGCTCGAGCAGTACTTC	CASSQGTRLEQYF
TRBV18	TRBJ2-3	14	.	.	TGTGCCAGCTCACCGACGGGGATCACAGATACGCAGTATTTT	CASSPTGITDTQYF
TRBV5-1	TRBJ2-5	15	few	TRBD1	TGCGCCAGCAGCTTGGCGGGGGACAGGGGGGAGACCCAGTACTTC	CASSLAGDRGETQYF
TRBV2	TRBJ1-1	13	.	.	TGTGCCAGCATTAGACAACCGAACACTGAAGCTTTCTTT	CASIRQPNTEAFF
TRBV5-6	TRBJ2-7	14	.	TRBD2	TGTGCCAGCAGCTCACTAGCGTCGGGCCACGAGCAGTACTTC	CASSSLASGHEQYF
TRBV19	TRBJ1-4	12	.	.	TGTGCCAGTAGTACAATTTCGGGAAAACTGTTTTTT	CASSTISGKLFF
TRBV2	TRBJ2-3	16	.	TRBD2	TGTGCCAGCAGCCCCGGGACTAGCGGTTACACAGATACGCAGTATTTT	CASSPGTSGYTDTQYF
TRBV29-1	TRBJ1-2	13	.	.	TGCAGCGTTGGATCAGGGCTGGGGTATGGCTACACCTTC	CSVGSGLGYGYTF
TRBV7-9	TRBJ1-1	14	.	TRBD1	TGTGCCAGCAGCCCAGGGACAGTCTACGCTGAAGCTTTCTTT	CASSPGTVYAEAFF
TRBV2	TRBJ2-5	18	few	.	TGTGCCAGCAGTGAAGCAGGCAGACTGACTGGGTGGGAAGAGACCCAGTACTTC	CASSEAGRLTGWEETQYF
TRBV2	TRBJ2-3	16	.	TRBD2	TGTGCCAGCGCCCCCGGGACTAGCGGGGGAACAGATACGCAGTATTTT	CASAPGTSGGTDTQYF
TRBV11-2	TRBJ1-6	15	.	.	TGTGCCAGCAGCTTAATACTCAATTCCGATTCACCCCTCCACTTT	CASSLILNSDSPLHF
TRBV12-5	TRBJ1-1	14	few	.	TGTGCTAGTGCCCTGGACACCCGGAACACTGAAGCTTTCTTT	CASALDTRNTEAFF
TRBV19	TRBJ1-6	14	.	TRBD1	TGTGCCAGCAAGGACAGGGCAGATGGGTCACCCCTCCACTTT	CASKDRADGSPLHF
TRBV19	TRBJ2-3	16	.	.	TGTGCCAGTAGTATCCAGGGGGGCGCCGTCACAGATACGCAGTATTTT	CASSIQGGAVTDTQYF
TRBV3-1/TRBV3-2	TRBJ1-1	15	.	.	TGTGCCAGCAGCCTTAGGACTCAGGGGTACACTGAAGCTTTCTTT	CASSLRTQGYTEAFF
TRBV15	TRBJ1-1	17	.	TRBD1	TGTGCCACCAGCAGAGATCGCCGACAGGGCATTAGGGCTGAAGCTTTCTTT	CATSRDRRQGIRAEAFF
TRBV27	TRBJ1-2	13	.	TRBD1	TGTGCCAGCAGTTTATTGACAGGGTCCGGCTACACCTTC	CASSLLTGSGYTF
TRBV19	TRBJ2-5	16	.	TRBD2	TGTGCCAGTGTGGCCCGCGGGGGGCCCTACCAAGAGACCCAGTACTTC	CASVARGGPYQETQYF
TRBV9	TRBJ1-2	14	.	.	TGTGCCAGCAGCGTAGGGGGAGGAGTCTATGGCTACACCTTC	CASSVGGGVYGYTF
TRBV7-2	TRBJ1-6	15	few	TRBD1	TGTGCCAGCAGACTCCCGGGACAGGGGGCCTCACCCCTCCACTTT	CASRLPGQGASPLHF
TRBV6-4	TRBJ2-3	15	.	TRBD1	TGTGCCAGCAGTGTCAGGGGGCTTCGCACAGATACGCAGTATTTT	CASSVRGLRTDTQYF
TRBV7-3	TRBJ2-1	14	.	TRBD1	TGTGCCAGCAGCGCCGGGACAGTATACAATGAGCAGTTCTTC	CASSAGTVYNEQFF
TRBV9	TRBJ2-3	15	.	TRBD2	TGTGCCAGCAGCCTAGCGGGGGGGCCTGGAGATACGCAGTATTTT	CASSLAGGPGDTQYF
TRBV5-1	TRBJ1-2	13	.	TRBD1	TGCGCCAGCAGCTCAGGGACAGGGGTAGGCTACACCTTC	CASSSGTGVGYTF
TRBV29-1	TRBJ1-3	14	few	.	TGCAGCGTTGAGCAGGGGAGCTCTGGAAACACCATATATTTT	CSVEQGSSGNTIYF
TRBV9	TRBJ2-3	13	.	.	TGTGCCAGCAGCGTAGGGAGAGACGCAGCGCAGTATTTT	CASSVGRDAAQYF
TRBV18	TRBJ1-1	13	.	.	TGTGCCAGCTCACTTTTGGAGGACACTGAAGCTTTCTTT	CASSLLEDTEAFF